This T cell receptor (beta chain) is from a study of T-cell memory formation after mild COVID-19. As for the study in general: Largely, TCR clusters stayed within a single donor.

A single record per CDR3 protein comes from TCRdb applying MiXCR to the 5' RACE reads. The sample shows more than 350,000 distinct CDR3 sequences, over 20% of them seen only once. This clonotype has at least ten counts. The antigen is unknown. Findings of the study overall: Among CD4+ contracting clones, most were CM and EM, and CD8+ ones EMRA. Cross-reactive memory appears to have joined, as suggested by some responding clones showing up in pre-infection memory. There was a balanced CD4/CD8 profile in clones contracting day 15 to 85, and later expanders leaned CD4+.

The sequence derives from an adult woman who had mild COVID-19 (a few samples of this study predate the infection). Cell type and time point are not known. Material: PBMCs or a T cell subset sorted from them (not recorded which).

Written as DNA, the CDR3 is TGCGCCAGCAGCCAAGATGGGGAGCCTAGCTCCTACAATGAGCAGTTCTTC. This sequence encodes CASSQDGEPSSYNEQFF. The genes are TRBV4-1 and TRBJ2-1; perhaps TRBD2 as D (5 bases). This CDR3 contains 17 residues. Germline V CDR1 and CDR2: MGHRA, YSYEKL. The V and J ends lost 0 bases and 0 bases respectively, with 12 bases between them.